This T cell receptor beta chain was sequenced for a study of cytomegalovirus exposure and HLA in healthy donors. As for the study in general: Earlier results showed roughly 120 million unique TCR beta sequences derived from 150 million to 200 million T cells. General study findings and limits: One later analysis reportedly identified an Asian-associated ancestry cluster that showed fewer N-insertions than the approximately 700-donor mean.

Everyone who donated was a healthy bone marrow donor. Germline loops: CDR1 SGHDT, CDR2 YYEEEE. This CDR3 comprises 16 residues. Trimming at V came to 4 bases and at J to 5 bases, leaving 10 bases not matched to a gene. The PCR was carried out with 60 Vbeta primers and 13 Jbeta primers. The data were produced by immunoSEQ multiplex PCR, yet TCRdb's version contains in-frame clones alone and is incomplete. Of fewer than 200,000 clones in the sample, around 79% were seen once. A word on this clone: The antigen is unknown.

The clonotype originates from a man aged 35-49 years in good health and CMV-seronegative. The sequencing input was PBMCs. The chain is built from TRBV5-6 and TRBJ2-3; 10 bases line up with TRBD2. The CDR3 loop reads CASSQTSGFQRDTQYF. The CDR3, as DNA: TGTGCCAGCAGCCAGACTAGCGGGTTCCAGAGAGATACGCAGTATTTT.